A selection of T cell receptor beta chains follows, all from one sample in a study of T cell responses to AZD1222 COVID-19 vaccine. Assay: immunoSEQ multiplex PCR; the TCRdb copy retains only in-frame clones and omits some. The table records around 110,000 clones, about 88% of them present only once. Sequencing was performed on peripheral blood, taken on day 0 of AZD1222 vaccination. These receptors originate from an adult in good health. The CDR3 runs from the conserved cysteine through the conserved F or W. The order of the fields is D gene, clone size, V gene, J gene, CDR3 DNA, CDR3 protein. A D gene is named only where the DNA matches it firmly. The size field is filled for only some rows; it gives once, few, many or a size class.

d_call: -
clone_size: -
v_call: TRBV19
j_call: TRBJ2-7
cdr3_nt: TGTGCCAGTAGTATGAACAACGCGATCTACGAGCAGTACTTC
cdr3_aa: CASSMNNAIYEQYF

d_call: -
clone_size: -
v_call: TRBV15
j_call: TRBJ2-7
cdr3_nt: TGTGCCACCAGCAGTGGCCGGGCCCAATACGAGCAGTACTTC
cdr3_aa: CATSSGRAQYEQYF

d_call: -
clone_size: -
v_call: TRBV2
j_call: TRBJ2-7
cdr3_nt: TGTGCCAGCAACAGCTACGAGCAGTACTTC
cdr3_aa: CASNSYEQYF

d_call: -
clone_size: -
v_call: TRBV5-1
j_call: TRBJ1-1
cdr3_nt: TGCGCCAGCAGCTTGGTAGTCCCCTCTGAAGCTTTCTTT
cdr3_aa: CASSLVVPSEAFF

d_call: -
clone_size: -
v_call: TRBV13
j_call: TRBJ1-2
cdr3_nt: TGTGCCAGCAGCTTAGCAGGATTCGGCTATGGCTACACCTTC
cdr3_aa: CASSLAGFGYGYTF

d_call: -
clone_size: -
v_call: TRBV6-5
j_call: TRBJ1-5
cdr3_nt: TGTGCCAGCAGTTACTCGTCCTGGGGGGCTAATCAGCCCCAGCATTTT
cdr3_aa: CASSYSSWGANQPQHF

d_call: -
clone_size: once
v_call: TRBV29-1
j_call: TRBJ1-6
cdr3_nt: TGCAGCGTTGCGTGGGGAGACAATTCACCCCTCCACTTT
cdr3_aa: CSVAWGDNSPLHF

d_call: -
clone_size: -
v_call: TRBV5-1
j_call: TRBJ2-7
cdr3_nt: TGCGCCAGCAGCTTGGCCGGGACCAGCTCCTACGAGCAGTACTTC
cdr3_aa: CASSLAGTSSYEQYF

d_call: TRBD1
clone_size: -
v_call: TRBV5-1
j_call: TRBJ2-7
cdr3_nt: TGCGCCAGCAGACCCGGGACAGGCTACGAGCAGTACTTC
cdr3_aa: CASRPGTGYEQYF

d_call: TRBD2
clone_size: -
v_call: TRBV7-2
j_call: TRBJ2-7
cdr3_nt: TGTGCCAGCAGCTTAGGCGGGAGGGCCCCCGTCGAGCAGTACTTC
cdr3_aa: CASSLGGRAPVEQYF

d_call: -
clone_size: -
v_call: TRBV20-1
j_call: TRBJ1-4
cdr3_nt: TGCAGTGCTAGTAAGTCGCGAGATGGAACTAATGAAAAACTGTTTTTT
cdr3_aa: CSASKSRDGTNEKLFF

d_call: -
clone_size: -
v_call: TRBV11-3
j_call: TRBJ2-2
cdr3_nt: TGTGCCAGCAGCTTCGAGCCGGGTCCGCCGAGTGCCGGGGAGCTGTTTTTT
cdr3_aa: CASSFEPGPPSAGELFF

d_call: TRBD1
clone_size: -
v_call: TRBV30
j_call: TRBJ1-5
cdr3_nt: TGTGCCTGGAGTCCAGGGGGATGGAGCAATCAGCCCCAGCATTTT
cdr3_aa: CAWSPGGWSNQPQHF

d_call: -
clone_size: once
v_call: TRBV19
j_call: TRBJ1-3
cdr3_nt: TGTGCCAGTACCCCCCCGGGGATTGGAAACACCATATATTTT
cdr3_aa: CASTPPGIGNTIYF

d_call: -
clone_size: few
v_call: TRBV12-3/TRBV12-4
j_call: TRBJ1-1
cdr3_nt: TGTGCCAGCAGTTTCCTGGTCGGCACTGAAGCTTTCTTT
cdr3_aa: CASSFLVGTEAFF

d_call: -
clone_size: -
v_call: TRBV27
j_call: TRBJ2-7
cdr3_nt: TGTGCCAGCAGACTGAAGCCGGGACGGACTGTGAGATTCCCCTACGAGCAGTACTTC
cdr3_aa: CASRLKPGRTVRFPYEQYF

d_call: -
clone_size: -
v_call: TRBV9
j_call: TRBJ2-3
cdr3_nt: TGTGCCAGCAGCCCAAGCCGTGGTTGGGGCACAGATACGCAGTATTTT
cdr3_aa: CASSPSRGWGTDTQYF

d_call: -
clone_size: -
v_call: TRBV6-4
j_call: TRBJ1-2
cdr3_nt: TGTGCCAGCAGGGAAGACAGAGGGGTCGGCTACACCTTC
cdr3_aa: CASREDRGVGYTF

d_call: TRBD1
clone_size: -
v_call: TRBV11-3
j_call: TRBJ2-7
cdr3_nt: TGTGCCAGCAGCCTGGGACAGGGGGCCTCCTACGAGCAGTACTTC
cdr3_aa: CASSLGQGASYEQYF

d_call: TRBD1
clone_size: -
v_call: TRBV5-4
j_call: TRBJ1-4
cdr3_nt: TGTGCCAGCAGCGCCGGACAGGGCGAAAAACTGTTTTTT
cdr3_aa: CASSAGQGEKLFF

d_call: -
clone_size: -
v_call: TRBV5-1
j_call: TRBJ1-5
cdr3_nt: TGCGCCAGCAGCTTGGTACAGCCCCAGCATTTT
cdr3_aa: CASSLVQPQHF

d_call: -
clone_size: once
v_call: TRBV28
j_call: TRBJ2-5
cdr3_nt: TGTGCCAGCAGTCCGCCGACAGGTTACGAGACCCAGTACTTC
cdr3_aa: CASSPPTGYETQYF

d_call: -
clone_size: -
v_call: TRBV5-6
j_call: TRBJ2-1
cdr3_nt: TGTGCCAGCAGCTTAGGAGTCCCCTACAATGAGCAGTTCTTC
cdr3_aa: CASSLGVPYNEQFF

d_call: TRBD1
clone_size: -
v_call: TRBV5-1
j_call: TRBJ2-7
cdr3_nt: TGCGCCAGCATGGGGACCGGGACAGTGCGGAGAGAGCAGTACTTC
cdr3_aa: CASMGTGTVRREQYF

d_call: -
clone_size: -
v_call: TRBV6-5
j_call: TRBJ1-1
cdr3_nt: TGTGCCAGCAGTTACGGGGTGGGGAACACTGAAGCTTTCTTT
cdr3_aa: CASSYGVGNTEAFF

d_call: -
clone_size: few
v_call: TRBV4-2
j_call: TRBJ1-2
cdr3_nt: TGTGCCAGCAGCCAAGGTACGGTCTATGGCTACACCTTC
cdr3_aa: CASSQGTVYGYTF

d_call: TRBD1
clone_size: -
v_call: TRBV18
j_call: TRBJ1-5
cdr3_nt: TGTGCCAGCTCACCGAACAGGGGTTCGGGGCAGCCCCAGCATTTT
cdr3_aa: CASSPNRGSGQPQHF

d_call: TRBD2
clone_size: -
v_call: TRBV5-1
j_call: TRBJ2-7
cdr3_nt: TGCGCCAGCAGCCTTAATGCGGCGGGGGGGCTTGGCGAGCAGTACTTC
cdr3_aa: CASSLNAAGGLGEQYF

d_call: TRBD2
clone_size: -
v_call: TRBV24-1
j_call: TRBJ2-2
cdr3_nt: TGTGCCACCAGTGGCCCTAGCGGGAGTTTCACCGGGGAGCTGTTTTTT
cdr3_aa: CATSGPSGSFTGELFF

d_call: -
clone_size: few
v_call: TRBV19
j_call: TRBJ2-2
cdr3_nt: TGTGCCAGTAGTATGACCCCAGGGCCCACCGGGGAGCTGTTTTTT
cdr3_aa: CASSMTPGPTGELFF

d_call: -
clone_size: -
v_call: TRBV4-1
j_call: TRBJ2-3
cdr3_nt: TGCGCCAGCAGCCAAGTTCAGGATACGCAGTATTTT
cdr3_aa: CASSQVQDTQYF

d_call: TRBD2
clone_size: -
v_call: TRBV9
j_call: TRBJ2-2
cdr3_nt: TGTGCCAGCAGCGACGGGGGGGACACCGGGGAGCTGTTTTTT
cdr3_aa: CASSDGGDTGELFF

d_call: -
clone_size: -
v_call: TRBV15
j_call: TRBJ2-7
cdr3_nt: TGTGCCACCAGTGAACGGGGATACGAGCAGTACTTC
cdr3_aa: CATSERGYEQYF

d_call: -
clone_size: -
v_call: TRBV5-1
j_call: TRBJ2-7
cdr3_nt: TGCGCCAGTCAGAGCCCGGGGACCTACGAGCAGTACTTC
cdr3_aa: CASQSPGTYEQYF

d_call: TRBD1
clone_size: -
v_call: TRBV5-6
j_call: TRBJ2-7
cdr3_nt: TGTGCCAGCAGCTTGCCGGGACAGGGTATCTACGAGCAGTACTTC
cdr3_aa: CASSLPGQGIYEQYF

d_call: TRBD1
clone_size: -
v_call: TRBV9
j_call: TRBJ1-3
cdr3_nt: TGTGCCAGCAGCGCCGGCGACAGGGCTGAGGGAAACACCATATATTTT
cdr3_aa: CASSAGDRAEGNTIYF

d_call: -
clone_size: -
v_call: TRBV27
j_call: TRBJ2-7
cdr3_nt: TGTGCCAGCAGTTTACCCGACGGATCCTACGAGCAGTACTTC
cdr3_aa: CASSLPDGSYEQYF

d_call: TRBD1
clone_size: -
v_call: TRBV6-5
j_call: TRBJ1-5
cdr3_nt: TGTGCCAGCAGGGGACAGGGGAGCAATCAGCCCCAGCATTTT
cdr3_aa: CASRGQGSNQPQHF

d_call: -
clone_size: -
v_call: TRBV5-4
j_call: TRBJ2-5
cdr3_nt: TGTGCCAGCAGCTTGGCCCGGGGGCCTGGGGAGACCCAGTACTTC
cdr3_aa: CASSLARGPGETQYF

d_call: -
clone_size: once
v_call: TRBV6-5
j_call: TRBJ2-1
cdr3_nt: TGTGCCGGGGGCGGCGCGGGAGCGGGTAATGAGCAGTTCTTC
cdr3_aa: CAGGGAGAGNEQFF

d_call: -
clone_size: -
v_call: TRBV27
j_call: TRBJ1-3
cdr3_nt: TGTGCCAGCAGTTCCGAACCTCCGGGACAAAACTCTGGAAACACCATATATTTT
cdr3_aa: CASSSEPPGQNSGNTIYF

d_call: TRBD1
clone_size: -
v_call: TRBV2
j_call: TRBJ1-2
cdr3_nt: TGTGCCAGCACCGGGGACAGCTATGGCTACACCTTC
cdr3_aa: CASTGDSYGYTF

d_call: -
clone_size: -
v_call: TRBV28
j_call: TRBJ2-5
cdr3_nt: TGTGCCAGCAGTTTATGGGACTTCAGAGTCAGTTCCCGAGAGACCCAGTACTTC
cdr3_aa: CASSLWDFRVSSRETQYF

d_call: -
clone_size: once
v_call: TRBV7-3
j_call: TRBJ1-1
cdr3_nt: TGTGCCAGCAGTCCGGACAGCGGGACTGAAGCTTTCTTT
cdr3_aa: CASSPDSGTEAFF

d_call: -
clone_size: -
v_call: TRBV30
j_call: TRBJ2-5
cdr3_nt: TGTGCCTGGAGTGTATCTATGAGAGAGACCCAGTACTTC
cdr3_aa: CAWSVSMRETQYF

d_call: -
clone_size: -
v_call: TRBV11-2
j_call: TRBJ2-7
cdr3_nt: TGTGCCAGCAGCTTAGATCTGCAGGATTACTACGAGCAGTACTTC
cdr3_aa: CASSLDLQDYYEQYF

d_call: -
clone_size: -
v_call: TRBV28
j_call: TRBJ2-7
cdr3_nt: TGTGCCAGCAGCCGAACCCTTTGGGGTTCAGGTGTTATTCCTTCCTACGAGCAGTACTTC
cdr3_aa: CASSRTLWGSGVIPSYEQYF

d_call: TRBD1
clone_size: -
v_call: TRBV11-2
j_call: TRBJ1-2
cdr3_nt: TGTGCCAGCAGCGGGGGTGGGACAGGGGGTGATAACTATGGCTACACCTTC
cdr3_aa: CASSGGGTGGDNYGYTF

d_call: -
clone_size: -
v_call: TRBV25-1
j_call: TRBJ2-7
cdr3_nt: TGTGCCAGCAGTGAAACAGCTATGGGCTACGAGCAGTACTTC
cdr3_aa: CASSETAMGYEQYF

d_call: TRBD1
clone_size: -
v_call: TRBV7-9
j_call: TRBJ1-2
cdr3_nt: TGTGCCAGCAGCCTAATGGACAGGGTCTATGGCTACACCTTC
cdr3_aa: CASSLMDRVYGYTF

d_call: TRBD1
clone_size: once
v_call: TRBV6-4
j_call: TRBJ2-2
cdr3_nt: TGTGCCAGCAGTGACAGGGGGCACACCGGGGAGCTGTTTTTT
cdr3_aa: CASSDRGHTGELFF

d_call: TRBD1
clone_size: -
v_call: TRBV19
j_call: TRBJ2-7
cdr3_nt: TGTGCCAGTAGGGCCGGGACAGGGGCTTCTTACGAGCAGTACTTC
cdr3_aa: CASRAGTGASYEQYF

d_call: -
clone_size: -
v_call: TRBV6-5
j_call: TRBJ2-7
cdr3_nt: TGTGCCAGCACCCCCCGGATGTGGGGCTACGAGCAGTACTTC
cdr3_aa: CASTPRMWGYEQYF

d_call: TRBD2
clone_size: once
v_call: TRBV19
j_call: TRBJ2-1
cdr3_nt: TGTGCCAGTAGTATAGATCTATCGAGCGGGGGTGTCAATGAGCAGTTCTTC
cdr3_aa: CASSIDLSSGGVNEQFF

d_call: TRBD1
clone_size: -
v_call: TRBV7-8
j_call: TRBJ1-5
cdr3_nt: TGTGCCAGCAGCCCACAGGGGCCGCCCCAGCATTTT
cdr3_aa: CASSPQGPPQHF